These 16 T cell receptor beta chains were sequenced from one sample in a study of blood T cell repertoires in COVID-19. Method: immunoSEQ multiplex PCR; TCRdb's copy keeps in-frame clones and lacks some. The data show approximately 150,000 clones, with about 80% seen just once and more than 7.5% held by the top ten. Sequencing was done on a sample of peripheral blood. The receptors were sampled from a woman in her 70s with acute or convalescent COVID-19.

This clone has just a few counts. The V and J genes are TRBV6-2 or TRBV6-3 and TRBJ2-7, with 13 bases fitting TRBD2. Looked up from germline, CDR1 is MNHEY and CDR2 is SVGEGT. This CDR3 spans 16 amino acids. After removal of 4 bases from V and 3 bases from J, the junction contained 6 bases not matched to a gene. CDR3 loop: CASSSPRTSGGYEQYF. In DNA form, the CDR3 reads TGTGCCAGCAGTTCCCCCCGGACTAGCGGGGGCTACGAGCAGTACTTC.

In this sample, this clone turned up once. The chain joins TRBV21-1 to TRBJ2-5; the table's D call, TRBD1, has no DNA check behind it. TRBV21-1 is shown as a pseudogene. The CDR3 spans 15 residues. CDR3 bases: TGTGCCAGCAGCAAAGGCCGACAGGGCCAGGAGACCCAGTACTTC. Translating it yields CASSKGRQGQETQYF.

This clone appeared a single time. The rearrangement uses TRBV6-5 and TRBJ2-1; 7 positions match TRBD1. Germline CDR1 is MNHEY and CDR2 is SVGAGI. The V and J ends lost 2 bases and 4 bases, in that order; junction bases with no gene match: 5. The CDR3 spans 15 residues. CDR3 DNA: TGTGCCAGCAGTTACAAGCCAGGGGGATACAATGAGCAGTTCTTC. Translation gives CASSYKPGGYNEQFF.

This clone was found once. J is TRBJ2-7 and V is TRBV28; TRBD1 matches 9 bases. Germline assignment: CDR1 MDHEN and CDR2 SYDVKM. The CDR3 has 14 residues. Losses at the gene ends were 5 bases for V and 0 bases for J; bases not matched to a gene: 2. CDR3 DNA sequence: TGTGCCAGCAGTCGACAGGGGGTCTCCTACGAGCAGTACTTC. Its translation is CASSRQGVSYEQYF.

The CDR3 region has the DNA TGTGCCAGCAGCTTTGGGACAGTTTACGAGCAGTACTTC. As protein: CASSFGTVYEQYF. This chain uses TRBV11-1 with TRBJ2-7; 7 bases are shared with TRBD1. This CDR3 spans 13 amino acids. From germline, CDR1 is SGHAT and CDR2 FQDESV (reference sequence). With V trimmed by 3 bases and J by 4 bases, 3 bases remained unmatched.

V gene TRBV9 combines with J gene TRBJ2-3, with a possible D match to TRBD2 (5 bases). Germline CDR1 and CDR2: SGDLS and YYNGEE. V was cut by 3 bases and J by 0 bases, with 14 bases left in between. This CDR3 is built from 16 residues. CDR3 region: CASSAWTSSSTDTQYF. Here the CDR3 DNA reads TGTGCCAGCAGCGCATGGACTTCGTCTAGCACAGATACGCAGTATTTT.

The chain carries TRBV11-3 and TRBJ2-7; 8 positions agree with TRBD1. Looked up from germline, CDR1 is SGHNT and CDR2 is YENEEA. V was clipped by 2 bases and J by 3 bases; unmatched bases: 3. CDR3 length: 14 residues. The CDR3 nucleotides read TGTGCCAGCAGCTTACACGGACAGGGCTACGAGCAGTACTTC. It yields the protein CASSLHGQGYEQYF.

The chain employs TRBV5-1 and TRBJ2-3, with no clear D. This CDR3 spans 15 amino acids. CDR1 and CDR2 (germline): SGHRS, YFSETQ. Trimming took off 4 bases at V and 3 bases at J, with 15 bases between the two ends. The CDR3 region has the DNA TGCGCCAGCAGCGGAGATTCTCCCTGGACAGATACGCAGTATTTT. Amino acid sequence: CASSGDSPWTDTQYF.

J is TRBJ1-1 and V is TRBV7-6; unclear D gene. This CDR3 region has 12 residues. Germline V lookup: CDR1 SGHVS, CDR2 FNYEAQ. V was cut by 5 bases and J by 7 bases, with 11 bases left in between. CDR3: CASSPAGREAFF. For the CDR3, the DNA is TGTGCCAGCAGCCCCGCGGGTCGTGAAGCTTTCTTT.

The rearrangement uses TRBV4-1 and TRBJ2-1, with 8 positions matching TRBD2. This CDR3 region has 16 residues. Looked up from germline, CDR1 is MGHRA and CDR2 is YSYEKL. J lost 2 bases, V lost 4 bases, and 7 bases had no gene match. CDR3 DNA: TGCGCCAGCAGCCGCCAGAGCGGGAGCCCCTACAATGAGCAGTTCTTC. Its translation: CASSRQSGSPYNEQFF.

The chain is built from TRBV9 and TRBJ2-3; a weak D match, TRBD2 (7 bases). Trimming left V 3 bases short and J 2 bases short, with 16 bases between. CDR1 is SGDLS and CDR2 is YYNGEE in the germline V gene. The CDR3 has 16 amino acids. The CDR3 loop is CASSARGDINTDTQYF. CDR3 DNA: TGTGCCAGCAGCGCCCGGGGGGACATCAACACAGATACGCAGTATTTT. Full variable domain (remainder filled in from reference TRBV9 and TRBJ2-3): DSGVTQTPKHLITATGQRVTLRCSPRSGDLSVYWYQQSLDQGLQFLIQYYNGEERAKGNILERFSAQQFPDLHSELNLSSLELGDSALYFCASSARGDINTDTQYFGPGTRLTVL.

The V call is TRBV19, the J call TRBJ1-1, with D maybe TRBD1 (6 bases). V shed 6 bases and J shed 5 bases, with 19 bases lying between them. Germline V gene lookup returns CDR1 LNHDA and CDR2 SQIVND (reference sequence). This CDR3 comprises 15 residues. CDR3 sequence reads: CASSPPRGRGTEAFF. The CDR3 DNA reads TGTGCCAGTAGCCCCCCACGGGGAAGGGGGACTGAAGCTTTCTTT. The complete variable domain, with remaining parts taken from reference TRBV19 and TRBJ1-1, reads DGGITQSPKYLFRKEGQNVTLSCEQNLNHDAMYWYRQDPGQGLRLIYYSQIVNDFQKGDIAEGYSVSREKKESFPLTVTSAQKNPTAFYLCASSPPRGRGTEAFFGQGTRLTVV.

This clone has a single count. V gene TRBV5-4 combines with J gene TRBJ1-5; possible D gene TRBD1, 5 bases. The CDR3 consists of 13 residues. The V end was cut by 0 bases, the J end by 7 bases, with 8 bases between. Germline CDR1 is SGHNT and CDR2 is YYREEE (reference sequence). CDR3 coding DNA: TGTGCCAGCAGCTTGGAGGGGCGACAGCCCCAGCATTTT. This sequence encodes CASSLEGRQPQHF.

The chain is built from TRBV6-5 and TRBJ1-4, with D possibly being TRBD1 (5 bases). The CDR3 is made up of 16 amino acids. Germline V gene data show CDR1 as MNHEY and CDR2 as SVGAGI. Trimming left V 0 bases short and J 7 bases short, with 15 bases between. CDR3 nucleotide sequence: TGTGCCAGCAGTTACTCGTCGACGGGGGGGAGTGAAAAACTGTTTTTT. Its protein product is CASSYSSTGGSEKLFF.

The gene calls are TRBV19 and TRBJ2-7, with D perhaps matching TRBD1 (5 bases). This CDR3 has 15 amino acids. Germline V gene lookup returns CDR1 LNHDA and CDR2 SQIVND (reference sequence). V lost 5 bases and J lost 3, with 17 bases in between. As DNA, the CDR3 is TGTGCCAGTAGTGGTACAGGTCAGGGAAACTACGAGCAGTACTTC. Translating it yields CASSGTGQGNYEQYF. Full variable domain (outside the CDR3, taken from reference TRBV19 and TRBJ2-7): DGGITQSPKYLFRKEGQNVTLSCEQNLNHDAMYWYRQDPGQGLRLIYYSQIVNDFQKGDIAEGYSVSREKKESFPLTVTSAQKNPTAFYLCASSGTGQGNYEQYFGPGTRLTVT.

This chain uses TRBV7-9 with TRBJ1-1; the match to TRBD1 covers 7 bases. V trimming: 5 bases; J trimming: 1 base; junction bases outside the gene matches: 7. This CDR3 comprises 15 residues. CDR1 and CDR2 from the germline V gene are SEHNR and FQNEAQ (reference sequence). CDR3 in amino acids: CASSTPQGRNTEAFF. The CDR3 DNA reads TGTGCCAGCAGCACACCACAGGGGAGGAACACTGAAGCTTTCTTT.